This T cell receptor (beta chain) was profiled in a study of cytomegalovirus exposure and HLA in healthy donors. Study-wide results and caveats: A later analysis linked some 18,000 TCR beta sequences to HLA alleles at 0.05 false discovery rate. Many donors carried some public TCRs, although rarity characterized most TCR sequences. TCR beta sequences reportedly predicted the HLA-A and HLA-B alleles of most subjects accurately.

The PCR used 60 Vbeta and 13 Jbeta primers. Assay used: immunoSEQ multiplex PCR; TCRdb lists only in-frame clones, some missing. The repertoire holds 150,000 to 180,000 clones, with approximately 74% as singletons. Germline trimming cut 3 bases from V and 2 bases from J; bases unmatched to any gene: 8. Germline CDR1 reads SQVTM; CDR2 reads ANQGSEA. This CDR3 is 16 amino acids long. To note about this clone: Its antigen is not known.

V is TRBV29-1 and J is TRBJ2-3; 10 nucleotides agree with TRBD2. The sequence came from a young man in good health and CMV-seronegative. Input material: PBMCs. The CDR3 loop is CSVEGLSGGDTDTQYF. CDR3 nucleotides: TGCAGCGTTGAGGGTCTCAGCGGGGGGGACACAGATACGCAGTATTTT.